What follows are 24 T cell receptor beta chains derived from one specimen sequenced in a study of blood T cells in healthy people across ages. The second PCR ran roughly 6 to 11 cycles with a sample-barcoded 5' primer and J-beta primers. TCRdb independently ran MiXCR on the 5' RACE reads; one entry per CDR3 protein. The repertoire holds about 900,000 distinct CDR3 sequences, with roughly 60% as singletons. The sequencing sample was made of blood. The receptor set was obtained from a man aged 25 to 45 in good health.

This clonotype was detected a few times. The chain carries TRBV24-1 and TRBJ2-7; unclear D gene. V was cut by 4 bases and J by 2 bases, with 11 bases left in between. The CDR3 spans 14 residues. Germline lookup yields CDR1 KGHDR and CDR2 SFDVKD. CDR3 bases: TGTGCCACCAGTGACACTGACACTCCCTACGAGCAGTACTTC. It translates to CATSDTDTPYEQYF.

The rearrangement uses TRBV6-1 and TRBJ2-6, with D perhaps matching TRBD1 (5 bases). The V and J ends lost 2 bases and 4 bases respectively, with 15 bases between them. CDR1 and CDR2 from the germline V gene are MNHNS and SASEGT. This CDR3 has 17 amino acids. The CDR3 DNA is TGTGCCAGCAGTGAATACGGATCAGGGTCCGGGGCCAACGTCCTGACTTTC. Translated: CASSEYGSGSGANVLTF.

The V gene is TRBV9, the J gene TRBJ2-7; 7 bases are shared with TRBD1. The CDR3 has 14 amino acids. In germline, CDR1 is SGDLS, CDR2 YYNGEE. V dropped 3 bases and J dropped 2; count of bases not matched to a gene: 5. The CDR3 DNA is TGTGCCAGCAGCGCGGGACAGACTACCTACGAGCAGTACTTC. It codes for CASSAGQTTYEQYF.

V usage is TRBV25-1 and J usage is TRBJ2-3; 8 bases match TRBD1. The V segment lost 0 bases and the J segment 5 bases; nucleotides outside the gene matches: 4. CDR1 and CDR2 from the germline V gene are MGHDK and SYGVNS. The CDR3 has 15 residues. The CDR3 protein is CASSEYGQGGDTQYF. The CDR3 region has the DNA TGTGCCAGCAGTGAATATGGACAGGGCGGAGATACGCAGTATTTT.

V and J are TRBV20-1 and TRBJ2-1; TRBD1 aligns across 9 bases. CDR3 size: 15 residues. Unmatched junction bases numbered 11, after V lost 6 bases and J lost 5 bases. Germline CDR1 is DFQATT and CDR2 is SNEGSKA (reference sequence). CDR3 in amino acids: CSATYRDRVNNEQFF. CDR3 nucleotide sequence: TGCAGTGCAACATACCGGGACAGGGTAAACAATGAGCAGTTCTTC.

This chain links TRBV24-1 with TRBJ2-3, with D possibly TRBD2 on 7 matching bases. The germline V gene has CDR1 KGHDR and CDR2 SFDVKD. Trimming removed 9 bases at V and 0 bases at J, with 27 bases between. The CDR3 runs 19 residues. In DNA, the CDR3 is TGTGCCACCTCAAAGGTGGGGGGGCCGCCCTTAACTAGCACAGATACGCAGTATTTT. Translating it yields CATSKVGGPPLTSTDTQYF.

This chain's CDR3 is CSAPRRGPVSGANVLTF. The CDR3 nucleotides read TGCAGTGCGCCGAGGAGGGGGCCCGTTTCTGGGGCCAACGTCCTGACTTTC. The V call is TRBV20-1, the J call TRBJ2-6; a weak D match, TRBD1 (7 bases). Trimming shortened V by 6 bases and J by 1 base, and 19 bases separated the two germline ends. Germline assignment: CDR1 DFQATT and CDR2 SNEGSKA (reference sequence). CDR3 length equals 17 residues.

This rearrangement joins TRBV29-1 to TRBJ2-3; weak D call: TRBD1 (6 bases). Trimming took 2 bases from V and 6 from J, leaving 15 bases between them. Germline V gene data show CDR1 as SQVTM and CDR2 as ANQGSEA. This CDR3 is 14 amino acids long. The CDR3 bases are TGCAGCGTTGAAAGGGGGTCGCAAATCGATACGCAGTATTTT. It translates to CSVERGSQIDTQYF.

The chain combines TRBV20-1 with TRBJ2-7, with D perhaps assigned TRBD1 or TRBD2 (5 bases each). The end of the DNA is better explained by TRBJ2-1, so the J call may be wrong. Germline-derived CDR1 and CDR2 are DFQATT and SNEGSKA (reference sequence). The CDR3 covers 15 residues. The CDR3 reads CSARAPGVRGDEQFF. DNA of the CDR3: TGCAGTGCTAGAGCGCCCGGTGTCCGAGGGGATGAGCAGTTCTTC.

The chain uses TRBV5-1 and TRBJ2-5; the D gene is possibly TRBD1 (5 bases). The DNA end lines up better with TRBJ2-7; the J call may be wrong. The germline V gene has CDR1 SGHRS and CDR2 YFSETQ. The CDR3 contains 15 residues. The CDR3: CASSLQGVGSYEQYF. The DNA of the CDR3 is TGCGCCAGCAGCTTGCAAGGGGTTGGATCCTACGAGCAGTACTTC.

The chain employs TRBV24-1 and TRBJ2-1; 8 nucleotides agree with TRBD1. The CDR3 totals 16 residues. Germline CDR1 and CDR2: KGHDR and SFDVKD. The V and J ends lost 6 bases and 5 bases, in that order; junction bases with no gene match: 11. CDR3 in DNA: TGTGCCACCAGTTCCCCGGGGACAGGAATAAACAATGAGCAGTTCTTC. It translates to CATSSPGTGINNEQFF.

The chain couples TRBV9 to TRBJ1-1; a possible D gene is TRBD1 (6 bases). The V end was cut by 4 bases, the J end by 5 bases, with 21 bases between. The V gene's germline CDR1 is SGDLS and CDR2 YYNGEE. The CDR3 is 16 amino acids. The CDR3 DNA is TGTGCCAGCAGCTCGCGGACAGATCCCCATGGGACTGAAGCTTTCTTT. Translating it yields CASSSRTDPHGTEAFF.

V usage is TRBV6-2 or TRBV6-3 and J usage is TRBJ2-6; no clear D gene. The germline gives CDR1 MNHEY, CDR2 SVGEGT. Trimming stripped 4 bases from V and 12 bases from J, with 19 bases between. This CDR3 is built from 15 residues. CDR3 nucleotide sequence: TGTGCCAGCAGTTCAGGACGGGCGAGGTGGTCCGTCCTGACTTTC. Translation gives CASSSGRARWSVLTF.

CDR3 residues: CASRSPSYNEQFF. CDR3 coding DNA: TGTGCCAGCCGTAGCCCCTCCTACAATGAGCAGTTCTTC. The chain links TRBV6-6 to TRBJ2-1; D gene ambiguous. Germline-derived CDR1 and CDR2 are MNHNY and SVGAGI (reference sequence). Trimming cost V 8 bases and J 0 bases, with 8 bases left between them. The CDR3 has 13 residues.

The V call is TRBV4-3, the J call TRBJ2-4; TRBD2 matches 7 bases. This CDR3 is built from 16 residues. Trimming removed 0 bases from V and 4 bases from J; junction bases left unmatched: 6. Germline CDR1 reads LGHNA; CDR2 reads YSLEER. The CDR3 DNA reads TGCGCCAGCAGCCAAGATCGCAGGGAGGGGAAAAACATTCAGTACTTC. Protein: CASSQDRREGKNIQYF.

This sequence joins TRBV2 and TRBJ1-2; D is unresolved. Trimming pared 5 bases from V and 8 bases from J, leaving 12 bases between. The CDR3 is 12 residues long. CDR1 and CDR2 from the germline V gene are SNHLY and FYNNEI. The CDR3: CASSTDPPGYTF. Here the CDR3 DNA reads TGTGCCAGCAGTACCGACCCGCCCGGCTACACCTTC.

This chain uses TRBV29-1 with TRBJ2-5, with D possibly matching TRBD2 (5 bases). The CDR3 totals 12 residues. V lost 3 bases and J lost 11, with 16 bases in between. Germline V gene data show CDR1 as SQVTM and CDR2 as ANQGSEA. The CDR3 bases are TGCAGCGTTGATGGCCCCGGGAAAGAGCAGTACTTC. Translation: CSVDGPGKEQYF.

In DNA form, the CDR3 reads TGTGCCAGCAGCTTAGGATTAGCGGAGCCATTGTCCCAGTACTTC. It codes for CASSLGLAEPLSQYF. The chain links TRBV11-2 to TRBJ2-5; perhaps TRBD2 as D (6 bases). Trimming took off 1 base at V and 9 bases at J, with 18 bases between the two ends. CDR3 length equals 15 residues. Per germline, CDR1 SGHAT and CDR2 FQNNGV.

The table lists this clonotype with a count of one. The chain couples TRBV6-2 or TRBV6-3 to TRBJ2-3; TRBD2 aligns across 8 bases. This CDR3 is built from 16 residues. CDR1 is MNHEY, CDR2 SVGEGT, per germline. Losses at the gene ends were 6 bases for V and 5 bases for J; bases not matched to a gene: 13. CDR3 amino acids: CASSTTLAVIRDTQYF. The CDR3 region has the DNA TGTGCCAGCAGCACTACACTAGCGGTGATCAGAGATACGCAGTATTTT.

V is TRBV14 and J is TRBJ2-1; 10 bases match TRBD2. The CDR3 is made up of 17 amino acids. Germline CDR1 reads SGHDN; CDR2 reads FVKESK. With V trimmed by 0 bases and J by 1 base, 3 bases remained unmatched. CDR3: CASSQDISGGSYNEQFF. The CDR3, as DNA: TGTGCCAGCAGCCAAGATATTAGCGGGGGGTCCTACAATGAGCAGTTCTTC.

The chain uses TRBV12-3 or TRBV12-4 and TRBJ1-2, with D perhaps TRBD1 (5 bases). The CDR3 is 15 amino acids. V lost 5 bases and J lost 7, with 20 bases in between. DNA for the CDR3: TGTGCCAGCAGTGCTCGACTTCGAGGGAGGGGTGGCTACACCTTC. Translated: CASSARLRGRGGYTF.

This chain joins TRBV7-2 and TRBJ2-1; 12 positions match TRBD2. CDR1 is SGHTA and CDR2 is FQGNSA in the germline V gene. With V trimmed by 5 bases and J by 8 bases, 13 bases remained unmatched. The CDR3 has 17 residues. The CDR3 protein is CASSPRLAGDVAHEQFF. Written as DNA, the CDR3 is TGTGCCAGCAGCCCGAGACTAGCGGGAGATGTGGCCCATGAGCAGTTCTTC. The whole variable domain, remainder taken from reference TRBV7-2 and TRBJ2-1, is GAGVSQSPSNKVTEKGKDVELRCDPISGHTALYWYRQSLGQGLEFLIYFQGNSAPDKSGLPSDRFSAERTGGSVSTLTIQRTQQEDSAVYLCASSPRLAGDVAHEQFFGPGTRLTVL.

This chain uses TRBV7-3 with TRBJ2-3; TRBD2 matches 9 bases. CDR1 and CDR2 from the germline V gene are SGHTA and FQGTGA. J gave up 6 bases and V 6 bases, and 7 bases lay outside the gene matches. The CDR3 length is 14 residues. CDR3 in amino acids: CASRQGLAGDTQYF. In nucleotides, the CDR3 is TGTGCCAGCAGGCAAGGGCTAGCGGGGGATACGCAGTATTTT.

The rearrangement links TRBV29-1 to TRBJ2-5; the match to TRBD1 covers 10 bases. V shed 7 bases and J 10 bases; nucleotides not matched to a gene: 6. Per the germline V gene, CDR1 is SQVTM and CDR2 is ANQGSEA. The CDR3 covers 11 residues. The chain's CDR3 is CSGDRGPVQYF. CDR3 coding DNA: TGCAGCGGTGACAGGGGGCCGGTCCAGTACTTC. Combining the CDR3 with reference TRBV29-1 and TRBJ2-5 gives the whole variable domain SAVISQKPSRDICQRGTSLTIQCQVDSQVTMMFWYRQQPGQSLTLIATANQGSEATYESGFVIDKFPISRPNLTFSTLTVSNMSPEDSSIYLCSGDRGPVQYFGPGTRLLVL.